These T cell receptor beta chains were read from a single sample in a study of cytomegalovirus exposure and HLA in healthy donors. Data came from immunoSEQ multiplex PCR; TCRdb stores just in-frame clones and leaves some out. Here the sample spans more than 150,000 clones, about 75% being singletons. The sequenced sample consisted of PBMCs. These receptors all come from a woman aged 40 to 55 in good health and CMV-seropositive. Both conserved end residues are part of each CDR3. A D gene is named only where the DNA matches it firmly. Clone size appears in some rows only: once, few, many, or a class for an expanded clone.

CDR3 DNA: TGTGCCAGCAGTGAAGCGCGGGGACAGCAAGAGACCCAGTACTTC
CDR3 protein: CASSEARGQQETQYF
clone size: NA
J gene: TRBJ2-5
V gene: TRBV2
D gene: NA

CDR3 DNA: TGTGCCAGCAGCTTTACGAGAGATACGCAGTATTTT
CDR3 protein: CASSFTRDTQYF
clone size: once
J gene: TRBJ2-3
V gene: TRBV7-3
D gene: NA

CDR3 DNA: TGTGCCAGCAGCCCAAGACGGACCCCCATCTCGGGGGGCTACACCTTC
CDR3 protein: CASSPRRTPISGGYTF
clone size: NA
J gene: TRBJ1-2
V gene: TRBV13
D gene: NA

CDR3 DNA: TGTGCCAGCAGTTCCCTTGGACAGGGGGCTAACTATGGCTACACCTTC
CDR3 protein: CASSSLGQGANYGYTF
clone size: few
J gene: TRBJ1-2
V gene: TRBV28
D gene: TRBD1

CDR3 DNA: TGTGCCAGCAGTTTCATGTTTCGGGGGACCTACGAGCAGTACTTC
CDR3 protein: CASSFMFRGTYEQYF
clone size: NA
J gene: TRBJ2-7
V gene: TRBV28
D gene: NA

CDR3 DNA: TGTGCCAGCAGCCCACCGGGACTAGCGGGAGAACACATGAATACGCAGTATTTT
CDR3 protein: CASSPPGLAGEHMNTQYF
clone size: NA
J gene: TRBJ2-3
V gene: TRBV7-9
D gene: TRBD2

CDR3 DNA: TGTGCCAGCAGTACACAGGGCACGAACACTGAAGCTTTCTTT
CDR3 protein: CASSTQGTNTEAFF
clone size: NA
J gene: TRBJ1-1
V gene: TRBV7-3
D gene: NA

CDR3 DNA: TGTGCCACCAGCGCCCCCCGGGGACAGGGGAACACTGAAGCTTTCTTT
CDR3 protein: CATSAPRGQGNTEAFF
clone size: NA
J gene: TRBJ1-1
V gene: TRBV15
D gene: TRBD1

CDR3 DNA: TGTGCCAGCAGTCTACAGGGGATCACAGATACGCAGTATTTT
CDR3 protein: CASSLQGITDTQYF
clone size: few
J gene: TRBJ2-3
V gene: TRBV28
D gene: TRBD1

CDR3 DNA: TGTGCCAGCAGCCACTGGGACAAGAAGAAGCTAGGGGCTTTCTTT
CDR3 protein: CASSHWDKKKLGAFF
clone size: NA
J gene: TRBJ1-1
V gene: TRBV5-8
D gene: NA

CDR3 DNA: TGTGCCAGCAGCCCACAGGATAGTAGCTCCTACGAGCAGTACTTC
CDR3 protein: CASSPQDSSSYEQYF
clone size: NA
J gene: TRBJ2-7
V gene: TRBV6-1
D gene: NA

CDR3 DNA: TGCAGCGTTGTGGGCTCGCACCGGGACAGGGGATACGAGCAGTACTTC
CDR3 protein: CSVVGSHRDRGYEQYF
clone size: NA
J gene: TRBJ2-7
V gene: TRBV29-1
D gene: TRBD1

CDR3 DNA: TGTGCCAGCAGCCCTCCGCCGGGCGGGAGCTCCTACAATGAGCAGTTCTTC
CDR3 protein: CASSPPPGGSSYNEQFF
clone size: few
J gene: TRBJ2-1
V gene: TRBV7-3
D gene: TRBD2

CDR3 DNA: TGTGCCAGCAGTGGCGAACCGGAACAGGGGGAATTTTATGAAAAACTGTTTTTT
CDR3 protein: CASSGEPEQGEFYEKLFF
clone size: NA
J gene: TRBJ1-4
V gene: TRBV28
D gene: TRBD1

CDR3 DNA: TGCGCCAGCAGCCTCGGGACTAGCAGGAACTACGAGCAGTACTTC
CDR3 protein: CASSLGTSRNYEQYF
clone size: NA
J gene: TRBJ2-7
V gene: TRBV4-3
D gene: TRBD2

CDR3 DNA: TGTGCCAGCAGCCAAGACCGGGGCACTAGCGGGAGCCAAGAGACCCAGTACTTC
CDR3 protein: CASSQDRGTSGSQETQYF
clone size: NA
J gene: TRBJ2-5
V gene: TRBV4-2
D gene: TRBD2

CDR3 DNA: TGTGCCAGAAGTCTGCCTATGAGCGGGAGGAGCTCCTACAATGAGCAGTTCTTC
CDR3 protein: CARSLPMSGRSSYNEQFF
clone size: NA
J gene: TRBJ2-1
V gene: TRBV5-3
D gene: TRBD2

CDR3 DNA: TGCGCCAGCAGCTCGGGGGACAGAACTAATGAAAAACTGTTTTTT
CDR3 protein: CASSSGDRTNEKLFF
clone size: NA
J gene: TRBJ1-4
V gene: TRBV5-1
D gene: TRBD1

CDR3 DNA: TGTGCCCCCACTACAGGGGATAGCAATCAGCCCCAGCATTTT
CDR3 protein: CAPTTGDSNQPQHF
clone size: NA
J gene: TRBJ1-5
V gene: TRBV15
D gene: TRBD1

CDR3 DNA: TGTGCCAGCAGTGAATTTGGCAGGAGGGACAATGAGCAGTTCTTC
CDR3 protein: CASSEFGRRDNEQFF
clone size: NA
J gene: TRBJ2-1
V gene: TRBV25-1
D gene: NA

CDR3 DNA: TGTGCCAGCAGTTTATACAGGGGTGAACATAGCAATCAGCCCCAGCATTTT
CDR3 protein: CASSLYRGEHSNQPQHF
clone size: NA
J gene: TRBJ1-5
V gene: TRBV28
D gene: TRBD1

CDR3 DNA: TGTGCCAGCAGCCTTGCTAGCGGCTCTAGCACAGATACGCAGTATTTT
CDR3 protein: CASSLASGSSTDTQYF
clone size: NA
J gene: TRBJ2-3
V gene: TRBV7-2
D gene: TRBD2

CDR3 DNA: TGCGCCAGCAGCCAAAAGACAGCACTGAACACCGGGGAGCTGTTTTTT
CDR3 protein: CASSQKTALNTGELFF
clone size: NA
J gene: TRBJ2-2
V gene: TRBV4-3
D gene: NA

CDR3 DNA: TGCGCCAGCAGCTACAGACAGGGAGACACCGGGGAGCTGTTTTTT
CDR3 protein: CASSYRQGDTGELFF
clone size: NA
J gene: TRBJ2-2
V gene: TRBV5-1
D gene: TRBD1

CDR3 DNA: TGCGCCAGCAGCTTGGGACAGGGGAATGAGCAGTTCTTC
CDR3 protein: CASSLGQGNEQFF
clone size: once
J gene: TRBJ2-1
V gene: TRBV5-1
D gene: TRBD1

CDR3 DNA: TGTGCCAGCAGCCCAGGACAGGGGCCCGCTAACTATGGCTACACCTTC
CDR3 protein: CASSPGQGPANYGYTF
clone size: NA
J gene: TRBJ1-2
V gene: TRBV28
D gene: TRBD1

CDR3 DNA: TGTGCCAGCACCGAGGGAGGCATGAACACTGAAGCTTTCTTT
CDR3 protein: CASTEGGMNTEAFF
clone size: NA
J gene: TRBJ1-1
V gene: TRBV5-6
D gene: NA

CDR3 DNA: TGTGCCAGCAGCCCTGGTGCAGGGGGCCACTATGGCTACACCTTC
CDR3 protein: CASSPGAGGHYGYTF
clone size: NA
J gene: TRBJ1-2
V gene: TRBV5-6
D gene: TRBD1

CDR3 DNA: TGTGCCAGCAGTGGGGCGACTAGCGTGAGCGGGGAGCTGTTTTTT
CDR3 protein: CASSGATSVSGELFF
clone size: NA
J gene: TRBJ2-2
V gene: TRBV2
D gene: TRBD2

CDR3 DNA: TGTGCCAGCAGTTTAGGACTAGCGGAATACGAGCAGTACTTC
CDR3 protein: CASSLGLAEYEQYF
clone size: NA
J gene: TRBJ2-7
V gene: TRBV27
D gene: TRBD2

CDR3 DNA: TGTGCCAGCAGCCAGTCAGGGAACTCTGGAAACACCATATATTTT
CDR3 protein: CASSQSGNSGNTIYF
clone size: NA
J gene: TRBJ1-3
V gene: TRBV5-5
D gene: NA

CDR3 DNA: TGTGCCAGCAGTCCCCGGGGAACAGGGGAGCGACCCGGCGGCTACACCTTC
CDR3 protein: CASSPRGTGERPGGYTF
clone size: few
J gene: TRBJ1-2
V gene: TRBV25-1
D gene: TRBD1

CDR3 DNA: TGCGCCAGCAGCTTTGGACAAACCAACACTGAAGCTTTCTTT
CDR3 protein: CASSFGQTNTEAFF
clone size: NA
J gene: TRBJ1-1
V gene: TRBV5-1
D gene: NA

CDR3 DNA: TGTGCCAGCAGGATTGGAGGTGGGATCAATGGGGCCAACGTCCTGACTTTC
CDR3 protein: CASRIGGGINGANVLTF
clone size: NA
J gene: TRBJ2-6
V gene: TRBV27
D gene: NA

CDR3 DNA: TGTGCCAGCAGACAGGGGGGTCGGGAAAAACTGTTTTTT
CDR3 protein: CASRQGGREKLFF
clone size: NA
J gene: TRBJ1-4
V gene: TRBV27
D gene: TRBD1

CDR3 DNA: TGTGCCAGCAGCTCCCTGACAGGGAATAACAATCAGCCCCAGCATTTT
CDR3 protein: CASSSLTGNNNQPQHF
clone size: NA
J gene: TRBJ1-5
V gene: TRBV27
D gene: TRBD1